The following is a TCR beta chain sequence with its context. The data were taken from a study of blood T cell repertoires in COVID-19. TCRdb's table, derived via immunoSEQ multiplex PCR, lists solely in-frame clones and lacks some. The table includes 250,000 to 350,000 clones, roughly 88% detected once. Trimming took 4 bases from V and 8 from J, leaving 12 bases between them. This CDR3 has 12 amino acids. In germline, CDR1 is SQVTM, CDR2 ANQGSEA. This chain uses TRBV29-1 with TRBJ2-1, with unresolved D. The sequence derives from a woman in her twenties or thirties with active or convalescent COVID-19. Sequencing used peripheral blood. The CDR3 loop is CSVVSVLYEQFF. The CDR3 nucleotides read TGCAGCGTTGTGTCAGTGTTATATGAGCAGTTCTTC.